Listed here are 20 T cell receptor beta chains from one sample, sequenced in a study of low-dose radiotherapy and immunotherapy resistance in tumors. cDNA synthesis used a TRAV/TRBV-specific primer set for both chains. The authors ran around 22 PCR cycles to amplify TCRs with a constant-region primer and V-primer adapter. Each CDR3 protein is one row after TCRdb ran MiXCR on the reads. The sample includes roughly 16,000 distinct CDR3 sequences, less than 85% of them seen just once. Receptor source: a human donor with advanced metastatic prostate, ovarian, gallbladder or colorectal cancer (not recorded which). This table probably holds off-target reads from a library built for another chain.

The chain recombines TRBV19 with TRBJ2-3, with TRBD2 as a possible D gene (6 bases). V lost 5 bases, J lost 3 bases, and 12 bases lay in between. Germline values: CDR1 LNHDA, CDR2 SQIVND (reference sequence). The CDR3 totals 14 residues. The CDR3 region has the DNA TGTGCCAGTAGTTTCCGGGACTCTACAGATACGCAGTATTTT. Translation gives CASSFRDSTDTQYF.

This chain uses TRBV29-1 with TRBJ2-3, with D maybe TRBD1 (5 bases). V was shortened by 7 bases and J by 2 bases, with 10 bases between the two germline ends. The CDR3 extends over 12 amino acids. Per the germline V gene, CDR1 is SQVTM and CDR2 is ANQGSEA. Written as DNA, the CDR3 is TGCAGCGGGACACTTACCACAGATACGCAGTATTTT. This encodes CSGTLTTDTQYF.

The chain combines TRBV27 with TRBJ2-2, with TRBD1 matching over 7 bases. CDR1 is MNHEY, CDR2 SMNVEV, per germline (reference sequence). V gave up 4 bases and J gave up 4 bases; unmatched junction bases: 12. This CDR3 contains 17 residues. CDR3 in DNA: TGTGCCAGCAGTTATACAGGGGTCCTCTTCGGCACCGGGGAGCTGTTTTTT. The encoded protein is CASSYTGVLFGTGELFF.

The rearrangement joins TRBV29-1 to TRBJ2-5; D possibly corresponds to TRBD2 (6 bases). Germline-derived CDR1 and CDR2 are SQVTM and ANQGSEA. The CDR3 extends over 14 amino acids. V was trimmed by 3 bases and J by 7 bases, leaving 18 bases between them. In DNA form, the CDR3 reads TGCAGCGTTGATTTGGGACTGGGGGTAGGGACCCAGTACTTC. Amino acids: CSVDLGLGVGTQYF.

This rearrangement joins TRBV7-2 to TRBJ2-1, with 8 bases fitting TRBD2. The junction had 5 bases not matched to a gene; V was cut back by 3 bases and J by 7 bases. Germline lookup yields CDR1 SGHTA and CDR2 FQGNSA. The CDR3 covers 14 residues. The CDR3 DNA sequence: TGTGCCAGCAGCTTCGGGGGGGTGGTGAATGAGCAGTTCTTC. Its protein is CASSFGGVVNEQFF.

There are a few counts of this clonotype. This chain links TRBV4-1 with TRBJ2-5; D remains unclear. The V gene lost 0 bases and the J gene lost 1 base, with 6 bases spanning the gap. The CDR3 is 14 amino acids. Germline CDR1 and CDR2: MGHRA and YSYEKL. The CDR3 bases are TGCGCCAGCAGCCAAGAAACGGCCCAAGAGACCCAGTACTTC. Translation gives CASSQETAQETQYF.

The chain uses TRBV2 and TRBJ1-5, with D possibly TRBD1 on 5 matching bases. CDR1 is SNHLY and CDR2 is FYNNEI in the germline V gene. The germline V and J ends were trimmed by 7 bases and 2 bases, with 15 bases remaining between them. This CDR3 is 15 amino acids long. CDR3 sequence (DNA): TGTGCCAGCAACCCCTGGGGGGGAGGCAATCAGCCCCAGCATTTT. Translation: CASNPWGGGNQPQHF.

V and J are TRBV9 and TRBJ1-5; the D is unclear. V was shortened by 0 bases and J by 1 base, with 5 bases between the two germline ends. The CDR3 covers 14 residues. Germline lookup yields CDR1 SGDLS and CDR2 YYNGEE. Written as DNA, the CDR3 is TGTGCCAGCAGCGTAGATGGGAGCAATCAGCCCCAGCATTTT. This codes for CASSVDGSNQPQHF.

This clonotype was found a few times. J is TRBJ2-1 and V is TRBV2; 9 bases fit TRBD1. The junction had 2 bases not matched to a gene; V was cut back by 2 bases and J by 9 bases. The CDR3 runs 13 residues. The germline CDR1 and CDR2 sequences are SNHLY and FYNNEI. This CDR3 is CASSELTGGEQFF. Written as DNA, the CDR3 is TGTGCCAGCAGTGAACTGACAGGGGGTGAGCAGTTCTTC. The variable domain in full, with the rest retrieved from reference TRBV2 and TRBJ2-1, is EPEVTQTPSHQVTQMGQEVILRCVPISNHLYFYWYRQILGQKVEFLVSFYNNEISEKSEIFDDQFSVERPDGSNFTLKIRSTKLEDSAMYFCASSELTGGEQFFGPGTRLTVL.

The chain links TRBV30 to TRBJ1-1, with TRBD1 as a possible D gene (6 bases). The length of the CDR3 is 20 residues. Germline CDR1 GTSNPN, CDR2 SVGIG (reference sequence). The V end lost 4 bases, the J end lost 4 bases, and 34 bases lay between the germline ends. CDR3 residues: CAWIKWLSRSAGVVGTEAFF. For the CDR3, the DNA is TGTGCCTGGATTAAATGGTTGAGTCGGTCGGCAGGGGTTGTGGGCACTGAAGCTTTCTTT.

This clonotype was counted between two and nine times. This chain connects TRBV23-1 to TRBJ2-3; TRBD2 aligns across 13 bases. TRBV23-1 is designated an ORF whose function remains uncertain. The CDR3 runs 19 residues. V was clipped by 4 bases and J by 6 bases; unmatched bases: 16. CDR3 sequence (DNA): TGCGCCAGCAGTCCCCCGGGACTAGCGGGGAGGGCCCTCACGGATACGCAGTATTTT. Translation: CASSPPGLAGRALTDTQYF.

This clonotype came up a few times. The chain couples TRBV6-1 to TRBJ2-5; D is unresolved. Germline CDR1 is MNHNS and CDR2 is SASEGT. Trimming stripped 6 bases from V and 7 bases from J, with 15 bases between. CDR3 length: 13 amino acids. CDR3 sequence (DNA): TGTGCCAGCAGGCAAGGGCTGTTAGGGACCCAGTACTTC. Its protein product is CASRQGLLGTQYF.

The V call is TRBV30, the J call TRBJ2-1; no reliable D call. This CDR3 is built from 11 residues. CDR1 is GTSNPN and CDR2 is SVGIG in the germline V gene (reference sequence). Trimming left V 3 bases short and J 4 bases short, with 4 bases between. CDR3: CAWRSYNEQFF. CDR3 bases: TGTGCCTGGAGGAGTTACAATGAGCAGTTCTTC.

V is TRBV12-3 or TRBV12-4 and J is TRBJ2-1; 12 bases are shared with TRBD2. The CDR3 is 16 residues long. Unmatched junction bases numbered 5, after V lost 4 bases and J lost 4 bases. The CDR3 sequence: CASSSSGLAGYNEQFF. The CDR3 nucleotides are TGTGCCAGCAGTTCAAGTGGACTAGCGGGATACAATGAGCAGTTCTTC.

This rearrangement joins TRBV7-6 to TRBJ2-1; possibly TRBD2 for D (6 bases). The CDR3 spans 13 residues. The germline V gene has CDR1 SGHVS and CDR2 FNYEAQ. Deletions cut 6 bases from V and 0 bases from J, with 6 bases between. Here the CDR3 reads CASSSGSYNEQFF. Written as DNA, the CDR3 is TGTGCCAGCAGTAGCGGCTCCTACAATGAGCAGTTCTTC.

In its sample, this clonotype was seen a few times. The V and J genes are TRBV3-1 and TRBJ1-2, with a weak D call TRBD1 (6 bases). CDR1 and CDR2 (germline): LGHDT, YNNKEL (reference sequence). V was cut by 4 bases and J by 6 bases, with 12 bases left in between. This CDR3 contains 13 residues. CDR3 residues: CASSLSYRDGYTF. DNA of the CDR3: TGTGCCAGCAGCCTATCCTACAGGGATGGCTACACCTTC.

The chain combines TRBV5-1 with TRBJ2-3; D is unclear. The V gene's germline CDR1 is SGHRS and CDR2 YFSETQ. The CDR3 totals 17 residues. V lost 0 bases to trimming and J lost 0 bases, with 14 bases between them. CDR3 sequence reads: CASSLVPHSASTDTQYF. For the CDR3, the DNA is TGCGCCAGCAGCTTGGTCCCCCACAGTGCTAGCACAGATACGCAGTATTTT.

This chain links TRBV28 with TRBJ2-7; 9 nucleotides agree with TRBD1. Per the germline V gene, CDR1 is MDHEN and CDR2 is SYDVKM. This CDR3 region has 15 residues. The junction had 7 bases not matched to a gene; V was cut back by 1 base and J by 6 bases. The CDR3 loop reads CASSLSGQGPIEQYF. The CDR3 nucleotides read TGTGCCAGCAGTTTATCGGGACAGGGACCCATCGAGCAGTACTTC.

As concerns this clonotype: At one end the junction does not follow the germline gene, possibly because of a read error. This rearrangement joins TRBV4-2 to TRBJ1-4, with 10 positions matching TRBD1. CDR3 length: 15 residues. Germline CDR1 is LGHNA and CDR2 is YNFKEQ. CDR3 residues: CASIQAGTGDEKLFF. The DNA of the CDR3 is TGTGCCAGCATCCAAGCGGGGACAGGGGATGAAAAACTGTTTTTT.

V is TRBV24-1 and J is TRBJ1-5, with TRBD1 matching over 8 bases. V gave up 3 bases and J gave up 11 bases; unmatched junction bases: 8. CDR1 and CDR2 (germline): KGHDR, SFDVKD. CDR3 length: 14 residues. CDR3 in amino acids: CATSDIKSQGAQHF. The DNA of the CDR3 is TGTGCCACCAGTGATATAAAATCACAGGGGGCCCAGCATTTT.